These 18 T cell receptor beta chains originate from one sample sequenced in a study of neurological immune-mediated disorders. TCRdb redid the calling of the 5' RACE reads with MiXCR, one entry per CDR3 protein. This table holds about 55,000 distinct CDR3 sequences, 3% to 4.5% found once. Specimen: CD4+ T cells from blood. These receptors all come from a woman between 35 and 50 years old with multiple sclerosis.

This clonotype has a count of ten or more. The J gene is TRBJ2-7, the V gene TRBV10-3; 14 bases map to TRBD2. Germline V lookup: CDR1 ENHRY, CDR2 SYGVKD. V shed 2 bases and J 10 bases; nucleotides not matched to a gene: 10. The CDR3 is made up of 16 amino acids. CDR3 amino acids: CAISERPGTSGGPQYF. In DNA, the CDR3 is TGTGCCATCAGTGAGCGACCCGGGACTAGCGGGGGACCCCAGTACTTC.

This clonotype has a count of ten or more. The genes are TRBV4-1 and TRBJ1-4, with D hard to call. Germline V gene sequence: CDR1 MGHRA, CDR2 YSYEKL. V was trimmed by 0 bases and J by 8 bases, leaving 10 bases between them. The CDR3 is made up of 14 amino acids. CDR3 DNA sequence: TGCGCCAGCAGCCAAGATCCCGGAGGGGAAAAACTGTTTTTT. Residues: CASSQDPGGEKLFF.

This clonotype was seen ten or more times. The rearrangement links TRBV5-1 to TRBJ1-3; D gene unclear. CDR3 length: 15 amino acids. V shed 0 bases and J shed 0 bases, with 7 bases lying between them. The germline V gene has CDR1 SGHRS and CDR2 YFSETQ. The CDR3 DNA sequence: TGCGCCAGCAGCTTGGACCTGAGCTCTGGAAACACCATATATTTT. This sequence encodes CASSLDLSSGNTIYF.

This clonotype was seen repeatedly, ten times or more. This chain links TRBV7-9 with TRBJ2-7; 11 bases fit TRBD1. Germline values: CDR1 SEHNR, CDR2 FQNEAQ (reference sequence). The CDR3 contains 13 residues. With V trimmed by 6 bases and J by 5 bases, 3 bases remained unmatched. The CDR3 region is CASSRTGGNEQYF. CDR3 DNA sequence: TGTGCCAGCAGTCGGACAGGGGGCAACGAGCAGTACTTC.

This clonotype was counted at least ten times. The rearrangement uses TRBV15 and TRBJ1-1; weak D call: TRBD1 (5 bases). V shed 0 bases and J shed 7 bases, with 9 bases lying between them. The germline V gene encodes CDR1 LNHNV and CDR2 YYDKDF (reference sequence). There are 13 residues in the CDR3. For the CDR3, the DNA is TGTGCCACCAGCAGAGATAAGGGGTTTGAAGCTTTCTTT. It translates to CATSRDKGFEAFF. The complete variable domain, with remaining parts taken from reference TRBV15 and TRBJ1-1, reads DAMVIQNPRYQVTQFGKPVTLSCSQTLNHNVMYWYQQKSSQAPKLLFHYYDKDFNNEADTPDNFQSRRPNTSFCFLDIRSPGLGDTAMYLCATSRDKGFEAFFGQGTRLTVV.

This clonotype was picked up many times. The chain carries TRBV7-3 and TRBJ1-2, with D uncertain. Germline V gene data show CDR1 as SGHTA and CDR2 as FQGTGA. The germline V and J ends were trimmed by 5 bases and 0 bases, with 7 bases remaining between them. The CDR3 spans 13 residues. The CDR3 DNA reads TGTGCCAGCAGCCAAGACCCTAACTATGGCTACACCTTC. The encoded protein is CASSQDPNYGYTF.

Many counts were recorded for this clonotype. The chain couples TRBV2 to TRBJ2-3, with 8 bases fitting TRBD1. Unmatched junction bases numbered 5, after V lost 6 bases and J lost 6 bases. CDR3 size: 13 residues. In germline, CDR1 is SNHLY, CDR2 FYNNEI. The CDR3 DNA follows: TGTGCCAGCAGGGGGACAGGAGGGGATACGCAGTATTTT. This encodes CASRGTGGDTQYF.

This clonotype was detected many times. The rearrangement links TRBV3-1 to TRBJ1-5; D not resolved. V lost 6 bases to trimming and J lost 1 base, with 7 bases between them. The CDR3 is 13 residues long. Germline loops: CDR1 LGHDT, CDR2 YNNKEL (reference sequence). This CDR3 reads CASSRDSNQPQHF. The CDR3 nucleotides read TGTGCCAGCAGTCGCGACAGCAATCAGCCCCAGCATTTT.

This clonotype has ten or more counts. The chain carries TRBV6-1 and TRBJ2-6; D remains ambiguous. The CDR3 is 13 residues long. From germline, CDR1 is MNHNS and CDR2 SASEGT. The V gene lost 7 bases and the J gene lost 0 bases, with 4 bases spanning the gap. CDR3 loop: CASTLSGANVLTF. CDR3 DNA: TGTGCCAGCACCCTCTCTGGGGCCAACGTCCTGACTTTC.

This clonotype was recorded at least ten times. The chain carries TRBV10-1 and TRBJ2-1, with 9 positions matching TRBD1. The J segment lost 9 bases and the V segment lost 5 bases, leaving 11 bases of the junction unmatched. The germline gives CDR1 WNHNN, CDR2 SYGVQD (reference sequence). The CDR3 is made up of 15 amino acids. This CDR3 reads CASSPLTGTGIEQFF. The CDR3 coding sequence is TGCGCCAGCAGTCCCCTAACCGGGACAGGGATTGAGCAGTTCTTC.

In this sample, this clonotype turned up many times. This chain links TRBV5-1 with TRBJ1-1, with 7 bases identical to TRBD1. The length of the CDR3 is 15 residues. Looked up from germline, CDR1 is SGHRS and CDR2 is YFSETQ. Unmatched junction bases numbered 7, after V lost 5 bases and J lost 0 bases. In DNA, the CDR3 is TGCGCCAGCAGGGGGGGAGGGGGCATGAACACTGAAGCTTTCTTT. As protein: CASRGGGGMNTEAFF.

This clonotype was recorded at least ten times. The genes are TRBV5-1 and TRBJ2-3; 7 bases line up with TRBD1. CDR3 length: 15 residues. V lost 4 bases and J lost 2; bases outside the gene matches: 7. The germline V gene has CDR1 SGHRS and CDR2 YFSETQ. In DNA, the CDR3 is TGCGCCAGCAGCCCCGGGGACAGTTCCACAGATACGCAGTATTTT. Amino acid sequence: CASSPGDSSTDTQYF. The full variable domain, completed using reference TRBV5-1 and TRBJ2-3, is KAGVTQTPRYLIKTRGQQVTLSCSPISGHRSVSWYQQTPGQGLQFLFEYFSETQRNKGNFPGRFSGRQFSNSRSEMNVSTLELGDSALYLCASSPGDSSTDTQYFGPGTRLTVL.

In its sample, this clonotype was seen many times. The chain recombines TRBV3-1 with TRBJ1-5, with D maybe TRBD1 (5 bases). The germline V gene encodes CDR1 LGHDT and CDR2 YNNKEL (reference sequence). The CDR3 loop spans 13 amino acids. The V end lost 6 bases, the J end lost 7 bases, and 13 bases lay between the germline ends. The DNA for the CDR3 is TGTGCCAGCAGAGGGACGCGGGGGCAGCCCCAGCATTTT. Amino acids: CASRGTRGQPQHF.

In its sample, this clonotype was seen many times. The gene calls are TRBV4-1 and TRBJ1-3; D uncertain. This CDR3 spans 16 amino acids. Per the germline V gene, CDR1 is MGHRA and CDR2 is YSYEKL. V lost 6 bases and J 0 bases, leaving 15 bases between the germline ends. The CDR3 sequence is CASRPSTQASGNTIYF. Here the CDR3 DNA reads TGCGCCAGCAGACCATCCACTCAGGCCTCTGGAAACACCATATATTTT.

This clonotype was seen many times. The chain recombines TRBV5-1 with TRBJ2-1, with 7 bases that match TRBD2. Unmatched junction bases numbered 11, after V lost 7 bases and J lost 4 bases. The CDR3 extends over 15 amino acids. Germline V CDR1 and CDR2: SGHRS, YFSETQ. CDR3 sequence: CASQQEAGVYNEQFF. CDR3 bases: TGCGCCAGCCAGCAGGAGGCGGGGGTTTACAATGAGCAGTTCTTC.

The chain combines TRBV20-1 with TRBJ2-3; 8 bases map to TRBD1. The CDR3 extends over 14 amino acids. V was clipped by 0 bases and J by 5 bases; unmatched bases: 4. CDR1 and CDR2 (germline): DFQATT, SNEGSKA (reference sequence). The CDR3 protein is CSAREDREEDTQYF. The CDR3 bases are TGCAGTGCTAGAGAGGACAGGGAAGAAGATACGCAGTATTTT.

In its sample, this clonotype was seen many times. V gene TRBV5-1 combines with J gene TRBJ2-1, with TRBD1 matching 7 bases. This CDR3 is built from 14 residues. V shed 3 bases, J shed 8 bases, and the junction held 8 bases outside the gene matches. Per germline, CDR1 SGHRS and CDR2 YFSETQ. The CDR3 protein is CASSSRQGLDEQFF. The CDR3 nucleotides read TGCGCCAGCAGCTCCCGACAGGGTCTCGATGAGCAGTTCTTC.

In its sample, this clonotype was seen a few times. A read error may be the cause here, since a much bigger clone is one base away. The V call is TRBV5-1, the J call TRBJ2-1; unclear D gene. This CDR3 is 15 amino acids long. CDR1 is SGHRS and CDR2 is YFSETQ in the germline V gene. The CDR3 reads CTSSLAAAPGNEQFF. The DNA of the CDR3 is TGCACCAGCAGCTTGGCCGCAGCCCCGGGCAATGAGCAGTTCTTC.